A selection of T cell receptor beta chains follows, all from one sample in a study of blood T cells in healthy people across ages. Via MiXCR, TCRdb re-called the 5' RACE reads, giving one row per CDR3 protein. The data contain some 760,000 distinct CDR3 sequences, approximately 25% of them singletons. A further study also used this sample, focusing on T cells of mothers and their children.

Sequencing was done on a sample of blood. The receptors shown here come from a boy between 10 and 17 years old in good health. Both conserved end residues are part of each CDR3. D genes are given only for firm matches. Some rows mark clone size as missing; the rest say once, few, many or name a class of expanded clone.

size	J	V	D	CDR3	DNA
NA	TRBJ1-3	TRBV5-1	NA	CASSLAFGSSGNTIYF	TGCGCCAGCAGCTTGGCCTTTGGGTCTTCTGGAAACACCATATATTTT
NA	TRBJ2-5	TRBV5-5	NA	CASSLARIGETQYF	TGTGCCAGCAGCTTGGCCCGTATAGGAGAGACCCAGTACTTC
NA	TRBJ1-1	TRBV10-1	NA	CASSEGQPNTEAFF	TGCGCCAGCAGTGAGGGACAGCCGAACACTGAAGCTTTCTTT
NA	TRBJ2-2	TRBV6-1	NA	CASSEVDFYTGELFF	TGTGCCAGCAGTGAAGTGGACTTTTACACCGGGGAGCTGTTTTTT
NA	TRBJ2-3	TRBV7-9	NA	CASSPGGHTQYF	TGTGCCAGCAGCCCCGGCGGGCATACGCAGTATTTT
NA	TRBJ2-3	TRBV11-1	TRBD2	CASSPPSWTSGFTDTQYF	TGTGCCAGCAGCCCGCCATCCTGGACTAGCGGGTTCACAGATACGCAGTATTTT
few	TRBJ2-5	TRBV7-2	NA	CASSLASGTVSSETQYF	TGTGCCAGCAGCTTAGCTAGCGGAACAGTATCGAGCGAGACCCAGTACTTC
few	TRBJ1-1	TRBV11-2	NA	CASSLSVSTEAFF	TGTGCCAGCAGCCTTTCCGTGAGCACTGAAGCTTTCTTT
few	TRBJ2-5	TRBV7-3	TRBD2	CASSLGYSGTGETQYF	TGTGCCAGCAGCTTAGGGTATAGCGGGACTGGGGAGACCCAGTACTTC
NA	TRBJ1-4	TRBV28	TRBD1	CASTLPFDRAGNEKLFF	TGTGCCAGCACTTTACCGTTCGACAGGGCGGGTAATGAAAAACTGTTTTTT
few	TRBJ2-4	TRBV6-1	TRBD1	CASIGTVIAKNIQYF	TGTGCCAGCATCGGGACAGTTATAGCCAAAAACATTCAGTACTTC
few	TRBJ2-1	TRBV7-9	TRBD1	CANSDRGQISLNNNEQFF	TGTGCCAACTCGGACAGGGGACAAATTTCCCTAAATAACAATGAGCAGTTCTTC
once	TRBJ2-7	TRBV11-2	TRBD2	CASSSLAERPYEQYF	TGTGCCAGCAGCTCACTAGCGGAGCGCCCCTACGAGCAGTACTTC
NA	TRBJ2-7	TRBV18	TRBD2	CASSPPGLIGGSYEQYF	TGTGCCAGCTCACCACCGGGTCTTATCGGCGGGAGCTACGAGCAGTACTTC
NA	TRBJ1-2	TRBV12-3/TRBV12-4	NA	CASSWAPDYGYTF	TGTGCCAGCAGCTGGGCTCCTGACTATGGCTACACCTTC
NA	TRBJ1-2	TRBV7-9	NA	CASSKGGYGYTF	TGTGCCAGCAGCAAGGGAGGGTATGGCTACACCTTC
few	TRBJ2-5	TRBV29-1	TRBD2	CSSTSGAVVETQYF	TGCAGTTCCACGAGCGGGGCGGTGGTTGAGACCCAGTACTTC
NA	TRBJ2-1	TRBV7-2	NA	CASSLEPGYEQFF	TGTGCCAGCAGCTTAGAACCAGGTTATGAGCAGTTCTTC
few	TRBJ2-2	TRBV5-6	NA	CASSLSRRNTGELFF	TGTGCCAGCAGCTTGAGTCGCAGGAACACCGGGGAGCTGTTTTTT
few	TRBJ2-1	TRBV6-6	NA	CASSPSTYNEQFF	TGTGCCAGCAGTCCGTCTACCTACAATGAGCAGTTCTTC
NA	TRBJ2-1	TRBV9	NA	CASSDGPTSSYNEQFF	TGTGCCAGCAGCGATGGACCGACGAGCTCCTACAATGAGCAGTTCTTC
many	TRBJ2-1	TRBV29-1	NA	CSVETLSLAYNEQFF	TGCAGCGTTGAAACCCTAAGTCTAGCCTACAATGAGCAGTTCTTC
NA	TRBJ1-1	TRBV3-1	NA	CASTKELGLNTEAFF	TGTGCCAGCACCAAAGAGCTCGGGCTCAACACTGAAGCTTTCTTT
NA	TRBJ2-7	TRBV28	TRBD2	CASSSSGRDLRYEQYF	TGTGCCAGCAGCTCTAGCGGGAGGGATTTGAGGTACGAGCAGTACTTC
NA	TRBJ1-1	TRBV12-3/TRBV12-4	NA	CASSYPRQEAFF	TGTGCCAGCAGCTACCCCCGACAGGAAGCTTTCTTT
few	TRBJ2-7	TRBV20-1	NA	CSWGSYEQYF	TGCAGTTGGGGATCCTACGAACAGTACTTC
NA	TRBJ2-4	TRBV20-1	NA	CSASGGGSIQYF	TGCAGTGCTAGTGGAGGCGGCAGCATTCAGTACTTC
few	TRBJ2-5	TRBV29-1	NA	CSVDGESQEETQYF	TGCAGCGTTGATGGGGAATCTCAGGAAGAGACCCAGTACTTC
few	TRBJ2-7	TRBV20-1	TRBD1	CSARDRRQGGYEQYF	TGCAGTGCTAGAGATCGAAGACAGGGGGGATACGAGCAGTACTTC
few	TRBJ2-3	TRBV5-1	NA	CASSPRNSRGTDTQYF	TGCGCCAGCAGCCCCAGGAATTCACGGGGCACAGATACGCAGTATTTT
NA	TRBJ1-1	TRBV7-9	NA	CASSVDDSTNTEAFF	TGTGCCAGCAGCGTAGACGACAGCACGAACACTGAAGCTTTCTTT
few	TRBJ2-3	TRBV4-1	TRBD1	CASSHRDRGTDTQYF	TGCGCCAGCAGCCACCGGGACAGGGGGACAGATACGCAGTATTTT
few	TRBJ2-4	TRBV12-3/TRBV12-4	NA	CASSLYDRGLAKNIQYF	TGTGCCAGCAGTTTGTATGATCGAGGGCTAGCCAAAAACATTCAGTACTTC
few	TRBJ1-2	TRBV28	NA	CASKTMGSLYGYTF	TGTGCCAGCAAAACAATGGGGTCCCTCTATGGCTACACCTTC
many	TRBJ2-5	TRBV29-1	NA	CSVEETQYF	TGCAGCGTTGAAGAGACCCAGTACTTC
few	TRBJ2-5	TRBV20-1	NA	CSAPLGQETQYF	TGCAGTGCCCCCTTGGGACAAGAGACCCAGTACTTC
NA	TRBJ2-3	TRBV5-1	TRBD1	CASSLRTGQDTQYF	TGCGCCAGCAGCTTGAGGACAGGGCAAGATACGCAGTATTTT
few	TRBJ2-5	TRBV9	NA	CASSGQLETQYF	TGTGCCAGCAGCGGGCAGTTGGAGACCCAGTACTTC
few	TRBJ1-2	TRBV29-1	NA	CSVAQSGTFYGYTF	TGCAGCGTTGCCCAATCCGGGACCTTCTATGGCTACACCTTC
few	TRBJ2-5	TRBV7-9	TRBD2	CASRHYGGAAETQYF	TGTGCCAGCAGACATTACGGGGGGGCGGCGGAGACCCAGTACTTC
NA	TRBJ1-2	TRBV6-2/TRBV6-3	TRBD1	CASSSRDRALYGYTF	TGTGCCAGCAGTTCCAGGGACAGGGCCCTCTATGGCTACACCTTC
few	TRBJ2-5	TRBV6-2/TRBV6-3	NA	CASSYLRARRETQYF	TGTGCCAGCAGTTACTTGCGGGCTAGAAGAGAGACCCAGTACTTC
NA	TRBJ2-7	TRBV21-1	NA	CASSKASGRHEQYF	TGTGCCAGCAGCAAAGCCAGCGGGAGACACGAGCAGTACTTC
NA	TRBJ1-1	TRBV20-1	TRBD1	CSARAGQGMVGVSLNTEAFF	TGCAGTGCTAGGGCGGGACAGGGGATGGTTGGGGTATCTTTGAACACTGAAGCTTTCTTT
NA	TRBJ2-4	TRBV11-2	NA	CASSFPARPRTENIQYF	TGTGCCAGCAGCTTTCCAGCCCGGCCGCGAACGGAAAACATTCAGTACTTC